The 22 T cell receptor beta chains in this list originate from one sample, sequenced in a study of T-cell reconstitution after alpha-beta-depleted transplantation in children. A library of TCRbeta sequences, prepared with unique molecular identifiers, was generated. TCRdb recomputed calls from the PCR reads with MiXCR, one row per CDR3 protein. The repertoire holds about 540,000 distinct CDR3 sequences, around 17% seen once, with 3% to 4% in the top ten. Specimen: PBMCs from the stem cell graft donor, collected from the stem cell graft. These receptors were collected from a human donor who donated a stem cell graft to a child with acute lymphoblastic leukemia.

The chain is built from TRBV6-2 or TRBV6-3 and TRBJ2-1; no reliable D call. Germline-derived CDR1 and CDR2 are MNHEY and SVGEGT. Trimming pared 7 bases from V and 10 bases from J, leaving 11 bases between. The CDR3 has 11 amino acids. In nucleotides, the CDR3 is TGTGCCAGCACCGACTTCCTAGAGCAGTTCTTC. It codes for CASTDFLEQFF.

This clonotype was counted a few times. V usage is TRBV6-5 and J usage is TRBJ2-2, with D possibly TRBD2 on 6 matching bases. Trimming removed 1 base from V and 6 bases from J, with 12 bases in between. Per the germline V gene, CDR1 is MNHEY and CDR2 is SVGAGI. CDR3 length equals 15 residues. CDR3 nucleotide sequence: TGTGCCAGCAGTTACTTTGGGGGAGGCGCCGGGGAGCTGTTTTTT. It is translated as CASSYFGGGAGELFF.

This clonotype occurred a few times. The V and J genes are TRBV29-1 and TRBJ2-1; D remains unclear. The CDR3 loop spans 9 amino acids. The germline V and J ends were trimmed by 4 bases and 6 bases, with 1 base remaining between them. Germline assignment: CDR1 SQVTM and CDR2 ANQGSEA. CDR3 sequence (DNA): TGCAGCGTTGCCAATGAGCAGTTCTTC. Residues: CSVANEQFF.

This clonotype was seen only a few times. The V and J genes are TRBV29-1 and TRBJ2-1; the match to TRBD2 covers 10 bases. Germline V gives CDR1 SQVTM, CDR2 ANQGSEA. V was clipped by 2 bases and J by 6 bases; unmatched bases: 7. The CDR3 consists of 15 residues. Here the CDR3 reads CSVETSGRASNEQFF. The CDR3 DNA reads TGCAGCGTTGAAACCAGCGGGAGGGCCTCCAATGAGCAGTTCTTC.

The V and J genes are TRBV7-9 and TRBJ2-1; 9 bases align to TRBD2. The CDR3 length is 15 residues. In germline, CDR1 is SEHNR, CDR2 FQNEAQ (reference sequence). The V and J ends lost 1 base and 8 bases, in that order; junction bases with no gene match: 6. The CDR3 DNA reads as TGTGCCAGCAGCTTAGGACTAGCGGAGAGGGATGAGCAGTTCTTC. The encoded protein is CASSLGLAERDEQFF.

The chain carries TRBV12-3 or TRBV12-4 and TRBJ2-7; TRBD2 might be the D (7 bases). V lost 3 bases to trimming and J lost 6 bases, with 12 bases between them. The CDR3 totals 13 residues. This CDR3 is CASSLGGPSEQYF. CDR3 in DNA: TGTGCCAGCAGTTTGGGGGGGCCCAGCGAGCAGTACTTC.

Only a few counts were recorded for this clonotype. The chain employs TRBV7-2 and TRBJ1-1; D is possibly TRBD1 (6 bases). This CDR3 is 14 amino acids long. Germline V CDR1 and CDR2: SGHTA, FQGNSA. Trimming stripped 1 base from V and 7 bases from J, with 13 bases between. The CDR3 reads CASSLGRGVGEAFF. The CDR3 bases are TGTGCCAGCAGCTTAGGTAGGGGGGTTGGTGAAGCTTTCTTT.

There are many counts of this clonotype. The rearrangement links TRBV20-1 to TRBJ1-2; no clear D. This CDR3 spans 13 amino acids. Trimming stripped 7 bases from V and 5 bases from J, with 17 bases between. Germline lookup yields CDR1 DFQATT and CDR2 SNEGSKA (reference sequence). DNA of the CDR3: TGCAGTGGGGTGTTGGCGTCTCCTTATGGCTACACCTTC. Translation: CSGVLASPYGYTF.

The CDR3 sequence is CASMGTGGTGELFF. CDR3 sequence (DNA): TGTGCCAGCATGGGGACAGGGGGGACCGGGGAGCTGTTTTTT. V gene TRBV25-1 combines with J gene TRBJ2-2, with TRBD1 matching 11 bases. This CDR3 has 14 amino acids. Per germline, CDR1 MGHDK and CDR2 SYGVNS. Trimming took 7 bases from V and 5 from J; bases not matched to a gene: 3.

The chain employs TRBV9 and TRBJ2-2; no definite D call. The CDR3 is made up of 16 amino acids. Germline CDR1 and CDR2: SGDLS and YYNGEE. The V end was cut by 0 bases, the J end by 0 bases, with 9 bases between. The CDR3 protein is CASSVALYANTGELFF. DNA for the CDR3: TGTGCCAGCAGCGTAGCACTATACGCGAACACCGGGGAGCTGTTTTTT.

The J gene is TRBJ2-1, the V gene TRBV24-1; the D call may be TRBD1 or TRBD2 (5 bases each). The CDR3 consists of 14 residues. Germline CDR1 and CDR2: KGHDR and SFDVKD. V gave up 4 bases and J gave up 9 bases, with 15 bases separating them. CDR3 region: CATSETQGVSEQFF. CDR3 coding DNA: TGTGCCACCAGTGAAACCCAGGGAGTTAGTGAGCAGTTCTTC.

The V call is TRBV4-1, the J call TRBJ2-7, with a weak D call TRBD2 (6 bases). Germline V lookup: CDR1 MGHRA, CDR2 YSYEKL. The CDR3 covers 14 residues. Deletions cut 3 bases from V and 2 bases from J, with 11 bases between. CDR3 coding DNA: TGCGCCAGCAGCCATTCGGGAGCCCCCTACGAGCAGTACTTC. This translates into CASSHSGAPYEQYF.

There are many counts of this clonotype. The gene calls are TRBV12-3 or TRBV12-4 and TRBJ2-5; D unresolved. There are 14 residues in the CDR3. The V end lost 2 bases, the J end lost 2 bases, and 9 bases lay between the germline ends. CDR3 residues: CASSLRRQQETQYF. The CDR3 coding sequence is TGTGCCAGCAGTTTACGGCGCCAGCAAGAGACCCAGTACTTC.

The chain combines TRBV6-1 with TRBJ2-1; TRBD2 matches 7 bases. The CDR3 spans 16 residues. The J segment lost 3 bases and the V segment lost 6 bases, leaving 11 bases of the junction unmatched. Germline lookup yields CDR1 MNHNS and CDR2 SASEGT. This CDR3 reads CASSRSGGVGYNEQFF. The CDR3 bases are TGTGCCAGCAGCCGCTCGGGGGGTGTCGGCTACAATGAGCAGTTCTTC.

V usage is TRBV6-2 or TRBV6-3 and J usage is TRBJ2-7; no firm D call. The V gene lost 2 bases and the J gene lost 0 bases, with 5 bases spanning the gap. The germline V gene encodes CDR1 MNHEY and CDR2 SVGEGT. This CDR3 region has 13 residues. The CDR3 DNA follows: TGTGCCAGCAGTTACCAAGTCTCCTACGAGCAGTACTTC. Translation gives CASSYQVSYEQYF.

The chain combines TRBV3-1 with TRBJ2-7; D not resolved. The CDR3 runs to 10 residues. From germline, CDR1 is LGHDT and CDR2 YNNKEL (reference sequence). V lost 7 bases to trimming and J lost 1 base, with 2 bases between them. CDR3 sequence: CASKSYEQYF. DNA for the CDR3: TGTGCCAGCAAATCCTACGAGCAGTACTTC.

This clonotype was counted many times. The rearrangement uses TRBV11-2 and TRBJ2-1; 13 positions agree with TRBD2. CDR1 and CDR2 from the germline V gene are SGHAT and FQNNGV. J was trimmed by 7 bases and V by 0 bases; bases with no gene match: 6. The CDR3 contains 17 residues. The DNA of the CDR3 is TGTGCCAGCAGCTTAGAAGGACTAGCGGGAGTGGGAAATGAGCAGTTCTTC. It specifies CASSLEGLAGVGNEQFF.

The chain recombines TRBV9 with TRBJ2-1; 13 nucleotides match TRBD2. The germline gives CDR1 SGDLS, CDR2 YYNGEE. The CDR3 is 15 residues long. The J segment lost 8 bases and the V segment lost 4 bases, leaving 6 bases of the junction unmatched. The CDR3 DNA follows: TGTGCCAGCAGCATCGGGACTAGCGGGAATGATGAGCAGTTCTTC. Translating it yields CASSIGTSGNDEQFF.

V gene TRBV7-9 combines with J gene TRBJ2-1, with a possible D match to TRBD2 (6 bases). CDR3 length equals 15 residues. The V end was cut by 0 bases, the J end by 6 bases, with 12 bases between. Germline values: CDR1 SEHNR, CDR2 FQNEAQ (reference sequence). CDR3: CASSLATGARNEQFF. For the CDR3, the DNA is TGTGCCAGCAGCTTAGCAACGGGAGCCCGCAATGAGCAGTTCTTC.

The table lists this clonotype with a few counts. J is TRBJ1-1 and V is TRBV7-8; no clear D gene. V shed 5 bases and J shed 1 base, with 17 bases lying between them. Germline CDR1 is SGHVS and CDR2 is FQNEAQ. This CDR3 contains 16 residues. The CDR3 protein is CASSPKYAPANTEAFF. The CDR3, as DNA: TGTGCCAGCAGCCCCAAATATGCCCCCGCGAACACTGAAGCTTTCTTT. Filled out from reference TRBV7-8 and TRBJ1-1, the complete variable domain reads GAGVSQSPRYKVAKRGQDVALRCDPISGHVSLFWYQQALGQGPEFLTYFQNEAQLDKSGLPSDRFFAERPEGSVSTLKIQRTQQEDSAVYLCASSPKYAPANTEAFFGQGTRLTVV.

CDR3 bases: TGTGCCAGCAGCCGGACAGGGACCCGGACCTACAATGAGCAGTTCTTC. This translates into CASSRTGTRTYNEQFF. V and J are TRBV7-9 and TRBJ2-1; 8 nucleotides agree with TRBD1. The V gene's germline CDR1 is SEHNR and CDR2 FQNEAQ (reference sequence). The J segment lost 2 bases and the V segment lost 5 bases, leaving 8 bases of the junction unmatched. The CDR3 runs to 16 residues.

The J gene is TRBJ1-1, the V gene TRBV4-1, with D unclear. Germline assignment: CDR1 MGHRA and CDR2 YSYEKL. The CDR3 consists of 15 residues. With 7 bases removed from V and 1 base from J, the gap between germline ends came to 16 bases. CDR3 sequence: CASNLLHPSNTEAFF. In DNA form, the CDR3 reads TGCGCCAGCAACCTCCTACACCCCTCGAACACTGAAGCTTTCTTT.